These 15 T cell receptor beta chains were sequenced from one sample in a study of blood T cell repertoires in COVID-19 (dated by TCRdb to 2020 to 2021). Libraries were prepared through the immunoSEQ multiplex PCR assay. Entries here come from immuneACCESS through TCRdb and include only in-frame sequences with V and J called. Some clones fail to appear in such tables; in the studies checked, an unresolved V gene covers under half of the shortfall, and the cause of the remainder is unknown. The sample has 90,000 to 100,000 clones on record, around 88% of them singletons. The ten largest make up about 16% of the sample. Source material: peripheral blood. The receptors originated from a woman in her sixties with COVID-19, enrolled during active disease.

V is TRBV11-2 and J is TRBJ1-2, with 7 bases lining up with TRBD1. Losses at the gene ends were 5 bases for V and 7 bases for J; bases not matched to a gene: 10. The germline gives CDR1 SGHAT, CDR2 FQNNGV. The CDR3 has 14 amino acids. CDR3 residues: CASSLREGAAGYTF. CDR3 bases: TGTGCCAGCAGCCTCCGGGAGGGGGCAGCTGGCTACACCTTC.

In this sample, this clone turned up once. The chain uses TRBV18 and TRBJ2-1, with 11 positions matching TRBD2. The V segment lost 3 bases and the J segment 4 bases; nucleotides outside the gene matches: 2. The germline V gene has CDR1 KGHSH and CDR2 LQKENI. The CDR3 is 15 amino acids. CDR3 protein: CASSPTSGGYNEQFF. The DNA of the CDR3 is TGTGCCAGCTCACCCACTAGCGGGGGTTACAATGAGCAGTTCTTC.

V is TRBV13 and J is TRBJ2-4; TRBD2 aligns across 7 bases. The CDR3 consists of 13 residues. Germline V gives CDR1 PRHDT, CDR2 FYEKMQ (reference sequence). Trimming removed 8 bases from V and 0 bases from J; junction bases left unmatched: 1. The CDR3 sequence: CASAGVAKNIQYF. For the CDR3, the DNA is TGTGCCAGCGCGGGGGTAGCCAAAAACATTCAGTACTTC.

The chain recombines TRBV7-2 with TRBJ2-3; 10 nucleotides align to TRBD2. Germline V CDR1 and CDR2: SGHTA, FQGNSA. V shed 0 bases, J shed 4 bases, and the junction held 7 bases outside the gene matches. The CDR3 length is 17 residues. CDR3 sequence: CASSLASSSGGADTQYF. The CDR3 nucleotides are TGTGCCAGCAGCTTAGCGTCGTCTAGCGGGGGTGCAGATACGCAGTATTTT.

This clone has only a few counts. The chain uses TRBV11-2 and TRBJ2-1, with TRBD2 matching 9 bases. CDR1 SGHAT and CDR2 FQNNGV come from the germline V gene. This CDR3 contains 17 residues. Trimming at V came to 2 bases and at J to 4 bases, leaving 9 bases not matched to a gene. Here the CDR3 reads CASSLSASGAVYNEQFF. The CDR3 DNA sequence: TGTGCCAGCAGCTTAAGCGCTAGCGGGGCCGTATACAATGAGCAGTTCTTC.

This chain links TRBV2 with TRBJ1-1, with unresolved D. Germline V CDR1 and CDR2: SNHLY, FYNNEI. Trimming cost V 5 bases and J 10 bases, with 23 bases left between them. The CDR3 runs to 15 residues. The CDR3 bases are TGTGCCAGCAGTCGGCGGATCCACGGGGAGGAAGGAGCTTTCTTT. The encoded protein is CASSRRIHGEEGAFF.

V usage is TRBV19 and J usage is TRBJ2-5; D is possibly TRBD2 (6 bases). The V and J ends lost 3 bases and 5 bases respectively, with 10 bases between them. The CDR3 covers 13 residues. CDR1 is LNHDA and CDR2 is SQIVND in the germline V gene (reference sequence). The DNA for the CDR3 is TGTGCCAGTAGTATCGGGAGTGAGGAGACCCAGTACTTC. As protein: CASSIGSEETQYF.

The rearrangement joins TRBV3-1 (or the pseudogene TRBV3-2) to TRBJ2-2; 8 bases match TRBD1. CDR1 is LGHDT, CDR2 YNNKEL, per germline (reference sequence). The CDR3 length is 16 residues. The J segment lost 1 base and the V segment lost 4 bases, leaving 5 bases of the junction unmatched. The CDR3 bases are TGTGCCAGCAGCCGCTCCGGGACAGGGAACACCGGGGAGCTGTTTTTT. It is translated as CASSRSGTGNTGELFF.

This clone was found a few times. The chain joins TRBV7-9 to TRBJ2-7; the D gene is possibly TRBD1 (5 bases). The germline CDR1 and CDR2 sequences are SEHNR and FQNEAQ (reference sequence). V was shortened by 7 bases and J by 5 bases, with 18 bases between the two germline ends. The CDR3 consists of 14 residues. In DNA form, the CDR3 reads TGTGCCAGCAACCTTCAGGGAACTAAGGACGAGCAGTACTTC. Translated, it gives CASNLQGTKDEQYF.

This chain connects TRBV4-1 to TRBJ2-5; D not resolved. The CDR3 totals 13 residues. Germline values: CDR1 MGHRA, CDR2 YSYEKL. Trimming took off 5 bases at V and 2 bases at J, with 9 bases between the two ends. CDR3 loop: CASSTYSQETQYF. The CDR3 DNA follows: TGCGCCAGCAGCACATACAGTCAAGAGACCCAGTACTTC.

The V gene is TRBV27, the J gene TRBJ1-1, with 8 bases aligning to TRBD1. Germline CDR1 is MNHEY and CDR2 is SMNVEV (reference sequence). This CDR3 has 15 amino acids. The junction had 10 bases not matched to a gene; V was cut back by 6 bases and J by 4 bases. The DNA of the CDR3 is TGTGCCAGCAGCTTAGCACAGGGGGGAGGCACTGAAGCTTTCTTT. It codes for CASSLAQGGGTEAFF.

V gene TRBV20-1 combines with J gene TRBJ1-2; 7 positions match TRBD1. CDR3 length: 14 residues. The V segment lost 3 bases and the J segment 4 bases; nucleotides outside the gene matches: 8. Germline CDR1 is DFQATT and CDR2 is SNEGSKA (reference sequence). CDR3 sequence (DNA): TGCAGTGCTAGTTCCACCGGGACAGCCTATGGCTACACCTTC. Translating gives CSASSTGTAYGYTF.

The chain recombines TRBV21-1 with TRBJ2-7; TRBD2 is the table's D call, not checked against the DNA. TRBV21-1 is listed as a pseudogene. This CDR3 spans 13 amino acids. CDR3 sequence: CASSISGHYEQYF. The CDR3 nucleotides read TGTGCCAGCAGCATAAGCGGGCACTACGAGCAGTACTTC.

This clone was counted between two and nine times. V usage is TRBV20-1 and J usage is TRBJ1-5; D gene uncertain. The CDR3 contains 15 residues. From germline, CDR1 is DFQATT and CDR2 SNEGSKA (reference sequence). V gave up 3 bases and J gave up 0 bases, with 12 bases separating them. CDR3 sequence: CSASSGFGSNQPQHF. As DNA, the CDR3 is TGCAGTGCTAGTTCGGGGTTTGGTAGCAATCAGCCCCAGCATTTT.

The chain carries TRBV19 and TRBJ1-5, with D possibly being TRBD1 (5 bases). The CDR3 is 14 residues long. Trimming shortened V by 7 bases and J by 0 bases, and 10 bases separated the two germline ends. The germline V gene encodes CDR1 LNHDA and CDR2 SQIVND (reference sequence). CDR3 in amino acids: CASNSRVSNQPQHF. The CDR3 nucleotides are TGTGCCAGTAACTCCAGGGTTAGCAATCAGCCCCAGCATTTT. The variable domain in full, with the rest retrieved from reference TRBV19 and TRBJ1-5, is DGGITQSPKYLFRKEGQNVTLSCEQNLNHDAMYWYRQDPGQGLRLIYYSQIVNDFQKGDIAEGYSVSREKKESFPLTVTSAQKNPTAFYLCASNSRVSNQPQHFGDGTRLSIL.